The 23 T cell receptor beta chains below all came from one sample that was sequenced in a study of cytomegalovirus exposure and HLA in healthy donors. It was with 60 Vbeta and 13 Jbeta primers that the PCR ran. Clones were sequenced by immunoSEQ multiplex PCR, and TCRdb holds only the in-frame ones, with some missing. The top ten clones hold about 3.6% of a sample with roughly 110,000 clones, roughly 80% of them seen once. Sequencing used PBMCs. These receptors originate from a man in his 60s in good health and CMV-seronegative.

The chain carries TRBV29-1 and TRBJ2-5; a possible D gene is TRBD2 (6 bases). CDR1 is SQVTM and CDR2 is ANQGSEA in the germline V gene. Trimming removed 8 bases from V and 5 bases from J, with 15 bases in between. This CDR3 has 12 amino acids. In DNA, the CDR3 is TGCAGCACCGTCGGGGCGGGGGAGACCCAGTACTTC. It translates to CSTVGAGETQYF. The complete variable domain, with remaining parts taken from reference TRBV29-1 and TRBJ2-5, reads SAVISQKPSRDICQRGTSLTIQCQVDSQVTMMFWYRQQPGQSLTLIATANQGSEATYESGFVIDKFPISRPNLTFSTLTVSNMSPEDSSIYLCSTVGAGETQYFGPGTRLLVL.

The rearrangement joins TRBV27 to TRBJ1-6, with TRBD1 matching over 9 bases. V gave up 5 bases and J gave up 8 bases; unmatched junction bases: 10. The CDR3 consists of 16 residues. Germline V lookup: CDR1 MNHEY, CDR2 SMNVEV (reference sequence). This CDR3 reads CASSLLGTGIDSPLHF. The DNA of the CDR3 is TGTGCCAGCAGTCTCCTCGGGACAGGGATCGATTCACCCCTCCACTTT.

The J gene is TRBJ2-1, the V gene TRBV18, with 9 positions matching TRBD1. The length of the CDR3 is 14 residues. CDR1 and CDR2 (germline): KGHSH, LQKENI. With V trimmed by 4 bases and J by 7 bases, 5 bases remained unmatched. The CDR3 sequence is CASSQDRGRNEQFF. In DNA, the CDR3 is TGTGCCAGCTCACAGGACAGGGGCCGGAATGAGCAGTTCTTC. Looking up the rest from reference TRBV18 and TRBJ2-1 gives the full variable domain: NAGVMQNPRHLVRRRGQEARLRCSPMKGHSHVYWYRQLPEEGLKFMVYLQKENIIDESGMPKERFSAEFPKEGPSILRIQQVVRGDSAAYFCASSQDRGRNEQFFGPGTRLTVL.

This clone was detected a few times. The chain has TRBV7-9 and TRBJ2-7; the D gene is possibly TRBD2 (5 bases). Trimming shortened V by 0 bases and J by 5 bases, and 8 bases separated the two germline ends. The V gene's germline CDR1 is SEHNR and CDR2 FQNEAQ (reference sequence). This CDR3 is built from 13 residues. CDR3 protein: CASSLAEDHEQYV. CDR3 bases: TGTGCCAGCAGCTTAGCGGAGGACCACGAGCAGTACGTC.

This clone has a handful of counts. The same CDR3 can be traced to other DNA sequences in this sample. The chain has TRBV4-3 and TRBJ2-2; D is unclear. The CDR3 is made up of 13 amino acids. V was shortened by 1 base and J by 5 bases, with 5 bases between the two germline ends. Germline assignment: CDR1 LGHNA and CDR2 YSLEER. This CDR3 is CASSQVSTGELFF. Here the CDR3 DNA reads TGCGCCAGCAGCCAAGTCTCGACCGGGGAGCTGTTTTTT.

This chain uses TRBV11-2 with TRBJ2-7, with D perhaps matching TRBD2 (6 bases). Deletions cut 3 bases from V and 6 bases from J, with 9 bases between. This CDR3 is 12 amino acids long. In germline, CDR1 is SGHAT, CDR2 FQNNGV. CDR3 protein: CASSLAGPEQYV. The CDR3 DNA reads TGTGCCAGCAGCTTGGCGGGGCCCGAGCAGTACGTC.

This chain uses TRBV2 with TRBJ2-7; D may be TRBD1 (6 bases). The CDR3 spans 13 residues. Trimming cost V 6 bases and J 0 bases, with 9 bases left between them. CDR1 and CDR2 (germline): SNHLY, FYNNEI. The CDR3 here is CASRVQGSYEQYV. Written as DNA, the CDR3 is TGTGCCAGCAGAGTACAGGGCTCCTACGAGCAGTACGTC.

The CDR3 protein is CASGSGQETQYF. CDR3 in DNA: TGTGCCAGCGGTAGCGGGCAAGAGACCCAGTACTTC. The V call is TRBV6-6, the J call TRBJ2-5; TRBD2 matches at 7 bases. The V segment lost 8 bases and the J segment 2 bases; nucleotides outside the gene matches: 2. The germline gives CDR1 MNHNY, CDR2 SVGAGI (reference sequence). This CDR3 region has 12 residues.

V is TRBV11-1 and J is TRBJ1-1, with TRBD1 matching over 8 bases. Germline V lookup: CDR1 SGHAT, CDR2 FQDESV (reference sequence). V dropped 2 bases and J dropped 5; count of bases not matched to a gene: 7. The CDR3 runs 15 residues. The CDR3 DNA is TGTGCCAGCAGCTTACTTACAGGGGGGGGAACTGAAGCTTTCTTT. Its translation: CASSLLTGGGTEAFF. The whole variable domain, remainder taken from reference TRBV11-1 and TRBJ1-1, is EAEVAQSPRYKITEKSQAVAFWCDPISGHATLYWYRQILGQGPELLVQFQDESVVDDSQLPKDRFSAERLKGVDSTLKIQPAELGDSAMYLCASSLLTGGGTEAFFGQGTRLTVV.

The chain has TRBV5-4 and TRBJ2-1; D is undetermined. The CDR3 is 14 residues long. Germline CDR1 is SGHNT and CDR2 is YYREEE (reference sequence). V was trimmed by 0 bases and J by 6 bases, leaving 10 bases between them. In DNA, the CDR3 is TGTGCCAGCAGCTTGGATTTTTCAATCAATGAGCAGTTCTTC. It specifies CASSLDFSINEQFF. Complete variable domain (other parts from reference TRBV5-4 and TRBJ2-1): ETGVTQSPTHLIKTRGQQVTLRCSSQSGHNTVSWYQQALGQGPQFIFQYYREEENGRGNFPPRFSGLQFPNYSSELNVNALELDDSALYLCASSLDFSINEQFFGPGTRLTVL.

This clone was found a few times. The chain combines TRBV27 with TRBJ1-1; the D gene is possibly TRBD1 (5 bases). Trimming removed 8 bases from V and 0 bases from J, with 16 bases in between. Germline V gene data show CDR1 as MNHEY and CDR2 as SMNVEV (reference sequence). The CDR3 extends over 15 amino acids. CDR3 coding DNA: TGTGCCAGCCAAAGGGGCAGAAACATGAACACTGAAGCTTTCTTT. It encodes CASQRGRNMNTEAFF.

The chain is built from TRBV27 and TRBJ1-5, with 8 bases lining up with TRBD1. Germline loops: CDR1 MNHEY, CDR2 SMNVEV (reference sequence). This CDR3 is built from 16 residues. J gave up 4 bases and V 5 bases, and 10 bases lay outside the gene matches. The CDR3 region is CASSLIGQGGNQPQHF. The DNA for the CDR3 is TGTGCCAGCAGTCTAATTGGACAGGGCGGGAATCAGCCCCAGCATTTT.

This clone was found once. The V and J genes are TRBV27 and TRBJ1-5; maybe TRBD1 (6 bases). The CDR3 covers 17 residues. Trimming pared 3 bases from V and 1 base from J, leaving 16 bases between. Germline values: CDR1 MNHEY, CDR2 SMNVEV (reference sequence). Written as DNA, the CDR3 is TGTGCCAGCAGTTTTGGAGGGGGGGGTTTGAGCAATCAGCCCCAGCATTTT. Translating gives CASSFGGGGLSNQPQHF.

V is TRBV5-5 and J is TRBJ2-7, with a possible D match to TRBD2 (6 bases). V was trimmed by 0 bases and J by 4 bases, leaving 14 bases between them. Germline V CDR1 and CDR2: SGHKS, YYEKEE (reference sequence). This CDR3 contains 15 residues. For the CDR3, the DNA is TGTGCCAGCAGCTTGGATTGGGGGGAGGCTTACGAGCAGTACTTC. Translation gives CASSLDWGEAYEQYF. The entire variable domain, with the rest obtained from reference TRBV5-5 and TRBJ2-7, is as follows: DAGVTQSPTHLIKTRGQQVTLRCSPISGHKSVSWYQQVLGQGPQFIFQYYEKEERGRGNFPDRFSARQFPNYSSELNVNALLLGDSALYLCASSLDWGEAYEQYFGPGTRLTVT.

This chain joins TRBV13 and TRBJ2-7, with 11 bases identical to TRBD2. Germline CDR1 PRHDT, CDR2 FYEKMQ (reference sequence). The trim removed 5 bases at V and 3 bases at J, leaving 15 bases unmatched. This CDR3 spans 18 amino acids. The CDR3 nucleotides are TGTGCCAGCAGCAACCTAGCGGGGGGCCTTGGAGGGGACTACGAGCAGTACTTC. It yields the protein CASSNLAGGLGGDYEQYF.

V gene TRBV18 combines with J gene TRBJ1-1; TRBD1 is a possible D gene (5 bases). This CDR3 is 15 amino acids long. V was cut by 3 bases and J by 5 bases, with 16 bases left in between. The germline CDR1 and CDR2 sequences are KGHSH and LQKENI. The chain's CDR3 is CASSPDIGGLTEAFF. DNA for the CDR3: TGTGCCAGCTCACCTGATATCGGGGGTTTGACTGAAGCTTTCTTT.

The V gene is TRBV18, the J gene TRBJ2-5, with D uncertain. Trimming took 4 bases from V and 5 from J, leaving 11 bases between them. This CDR3 has 13 amino acids. Germline CDR1 is KGHSH and CDR2 is LQKENI. The DNA for the CDR3 is TGTGCCAGCTCACTTCAGAGGTCGGAGACCCAGTACTTC. Translating gives CASSLQRSETQYF. Full variable domain (outside the CDR3, taken from reference TRBV18 and TRBJ2-5): NAGVMQNPRHLVRRRGQEARLRCSPMKGHSHVYWYRQLPEEGLKFMVYLQKENIIDESGMPKERFSAEFPKEGPSILRIQQVVRGDSAAYFCASSLQRSETQYFGPGTRLLVL.

J is TRBJ2-5 and V is TRBV19, with 12 bases fitting TRBD2. CDR3 length: 16 residues. V shed 5 bases, J shed 4 bases, and the junction held 8 bases outside the gene matches. Germline V CDR1 and CDR2: LNHDA, SQIVND (reference sequence). The CDR3 region is CASSPPRGLAGETQYF. The CDR3 DNA is TGTGCCAGTAGTCCCCCGCGGGGACTAGCGGGAGAGACCCAGTACTTC.

This chain connects TRBV19 to TRBJ2-5; the match to TRBD2 covers 8 bases. The CDR3 is 14 residues long. Trimming cost V 5 bases and J 4 bases; bases outside gene matches: 6. Germline lookup yields CDR1 LNHDA and CDR2 SQIVND (reference sequence). For the CDR3, the DNA is TGTGCCAGTAGTTCCGGGAGGGCGGGAGAGACCCAGTACTTC. Its protein product is CASSSGRAGETQYF. Supplemented by reference TRBV19 and TRBJ2-5, the full variable domain reads DGGITQSPKYLFRKEGQNVTLSCEQNLNHDAMYWYRQDPGQGLRLIYYSQIVNDFQKGDIAEGYSVSREKKESFPLTVTSAQKNPTAFYLCASSSGRAGETQYFGPGTRLLVL.

A few counts support this clone. The rearrangement links TRBV19 to TRBJ1-1, with a possible D match to TRBD1 (5 bases). Trimming took 7 bases from V and 4 from J, leaving 22 bases between them. Germline V gives CDR1 LNHDA, CDR2 SQIVND (reference sequence). The CDR3 length is 16 residues. The CDR3 protein is CASTRKLSRVGTEAFF. CDR3 bases: TGTGCCAGTACCCGGAAATTGAGCAGGGTAGGCACTGAAGCTTTCTTT.

The CDR3 spells CASSPSPQGTNQPQHF. CDR3 sequence (DNA): TGTGCCAGCAGCCCCTCACCACAGGGTACCAATCAGCCCCAGCATTTT. This chain links TRBV7-2 with TRBJ1-5, with TRBD1 as a possible D gene (6 bases). The CDR3 is made up of 16 amino acids. V lost 5 bases and J 3 bases, leaving 17 bases between the germline ends. Germline V gene data show CDR1 as SGHTA and CDR2 as FQGNSA. The full variable domain, with the rest looked up from reference TRBV7-2 and TRBJ1-5, is GAGVSQSPSNKVTEKGKDVELRCDPISGHTALYWYRQSLGQGLEFLIYFQGNSAPDKSGLPSDRFSAERTGGSVSTLTIQRTQQEDSAVYLCASSPSPQGTNQPQHFGDGTRLSIL.

V and J are TRBV5-4 and TRBJ2-3, with TRBD2 matching over 7 bases. The length of the CDR3 is 16 residues. Trimming at V came to 1 base and at J to 0 bases, leaving 5 bases not matched to a gene. Looked up from germline, CDR1 is SGHNT and CDR2 is YYREEE (reference sequence). The chain's CDR3 is CASSLTGGTSTDTQYF. Written as DNA, the CDR3 is TGTGCCAGCAGCTTGACCGGGGGGACGAGCACAGATACGCAGTATTTT.

This chain uses TRBV9 with TRBJ2-1, with 10 nucleotides matching TRBD2. This CDR3 is 16 amino acids long. V shed 0 bases and J 4 bases; nucleotides not matched to a gene: 4. CDR1 SGDLS and CDR2 YYNGEE come from the germline V gene. The CDR3 is CASSVGLAGGYNEQFF. The CDR3 DNA reads as TGTGCCAGCAGCGTAGGATTAGCGGGGGGTTACAATGAGCAGTTCTTC. Full variable domain (missing parts from reference TRBV9 and TRBJ2-1): DSGVTQTPKHLITATGQRVTLRCSPRSGDLSVYWYQQSLDQGLQFLIQYYNGEERAKGNILERFSAQQFPDLHSELNLSSLELGDSALYFCASSVGLAGGYNEQFFGPGTRLTVL.